This TCR beta chain was retrieved from a study of post-analysis software for immune sequencing data (dated by TCRdb to the mid-2010s). A note on the overall study: The recorded disease courses included relapsing-remitting, secondary progressive and progressive-relapsing multiple sclerosis, and some patients had no subtype annotation. Patient repertoires were compared against around 10 previously published healthy control repertoires from donors aged about 6 to 28 years. A subset of samples was prepared in parallel using single-end sample barcoding, then pooled and co-amplified after Illumina adapter ligation.

Receptor amplification or capture employed PCR. Sequencer: Illumina HiSeq 2500. Unique molecular identifiers were incorporated into TCR beta cDNA libraries to reduce PCR and sequencing biases. Roughly 500,000 cDNA molecules were obtained per 1 to 10 million input T cells, so each molecule approximated one T cell. The same protocol used for the earlier healthy control dataset was applied to prepare and sequence the patient libraries. Samples belonging to the same batch were prepared together, multiplexed and sequenced on a shared HiSeq lane. The source study handled its data this way. MIGEC handled the raw barcoded reads, throwing out single-read molecular identifier groups before consensus assembly and CDR3 extraction. VDJtools was used for post-analysis of the clonotype tables, and diversity was normalized by down-sampling every dataset to the size of the smallest sample. To correct batch-related cross-sample contamination, repertoire overlap clustering matched CDR3 amino acid sequences but not nucleotide sequences. The public reads were reprocessed in TCRdb via fastp at Q25 and MiXCR, keeping in-frame beta chains. Identical CDR3 protein sequences are pooled into one entry, listed with their most common genes and DNA. These V and J calls originate from TCRdb's pipeline instead of the authors' own analysis. The sample includes fewer than 900,000 distinct CDR3 sequences, with just over 45% observed a single time. Of the sample, over 4.5% falls within the top ten clones.

Overall study outcomes, separate from this receptor: The control group was slightly older than the multiple sclerosis patient group. Multiple sclerosis patients had significantly lower normalized Chao1 diversity than controls, a result that suggests substantial peripheral T-cell clonal expansion. Direct clustering with F measure revealed strong co-clustering of samples prepared in the same batch, which led to a batch-effect correction. Significantly higher frequencies in patients than in controls were found for several TRBV segments, including TRBV5-6, TRBV5-1 and TRBV20-1.

With respect to this clonotype: It lacks a known antigen. No clone much larger than this one lies a single base away; base qualities are absent.

Taken from cysteine to phenylalanine, the CDR3 has 17 residues. The only DNA kept is the CDR3, 51 bases in frame from the first base. V drops 5 bases and J drops 2 bases, leaving 19 bases in between. CDR1 is given as GTSNPN and CDR2 as SVGIG, both from the germline V gene (reference sequence). TCR beta repertoires were profiled from peripheral blood of more than ten young patients with multiple sclerosis to demonstrate the VDJtools post-analysis software. Multiple sclerosis patients were children and adolescents aged 6 to 15 years. Sequenced material: blood. Recombination linked TRBV30 to TRBJ2-6, with the identity of the D gene unclear. The origin of this receptor is a girl aged 5-17 years with multiple sclerosis. The CDR3: CAWSWASSSPGANVLTF. The nucleotide sequence reads TGTGCCTGGTCCTGGGCTTCATCCTCCCCTGGGGCCAACGTCCTGACTTTC.